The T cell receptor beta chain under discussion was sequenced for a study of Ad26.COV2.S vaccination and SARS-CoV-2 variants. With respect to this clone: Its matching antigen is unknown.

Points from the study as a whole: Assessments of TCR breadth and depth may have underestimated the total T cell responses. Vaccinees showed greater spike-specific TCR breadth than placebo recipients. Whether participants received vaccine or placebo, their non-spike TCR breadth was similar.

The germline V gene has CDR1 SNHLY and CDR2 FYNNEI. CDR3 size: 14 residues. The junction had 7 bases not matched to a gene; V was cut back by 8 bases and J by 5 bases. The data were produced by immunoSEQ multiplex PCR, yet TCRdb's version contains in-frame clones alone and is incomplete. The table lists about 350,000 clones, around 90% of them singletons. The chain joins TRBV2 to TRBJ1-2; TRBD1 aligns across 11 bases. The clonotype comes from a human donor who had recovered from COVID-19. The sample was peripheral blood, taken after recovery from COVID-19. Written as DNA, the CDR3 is TGTGCCAGCCAAGTCGGACAGGGGGCATATGGCTACACCTTC. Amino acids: CASQVGQGAYGYTF.